This T cell receptor beta chain was sequenced for a study of early T cells in non-severe SARS-CoV-2 infection. The J segment lost 3 bases and the V segment lost 6 bases, leaving 1 base of the junction unmatched. This CDR3 is built from 13 residues. CDR1 is MNHNS, CDR2 SASEGT, per germline. TCRdb called the 5' RACE reads again in MiXCR, with one record for every CDR3 protein. The table has about 81,000 distinct CDR3 sequences, roughly 6% seen once. This clonotype was counted at least ten times. Sequenced material: whole blood. The chain combines TRBV6-1 with TRBJ2-7; 11 positions match TRBD1. This sequence was found in an adult who was a healthcare worker with PCR-confirmed SARS-CoV-2 infection or an uninfected control (not recorded which). This chain's CDR3 is CASRGTGGYEQYF. Here the CDR3 DNA reads TGTGCCAGCAGGGGGACAGGGGGCTACGAGCAGTACTTC.